Only one count was recorded for the clone carrying this T cell receptor (beta chain). The data originate from a study of blood T cell repertoires in COVID-19. Sequenced by immunoSEQ multiplex PCR; TCRdb stores in-frame clones only, minus some. The table includes roughly 200,000 clones, roughly 92% detected once. The CDR3 runs to 17 residues. V was cut by 0 bases and J by 4 bases, with 20 bases left in between. Per the germline V gene, CDR1 is SGHDT and CDR2 is YYEEEE. The receptor's source is a man aged 25-45 years with COVID-19, enrolled during active disease. Sequencing was performed on peripheral blood. The rearrangement joins TRBV5-6 to TRBJ2-7; D may be TRBD2 (5 bases). CDR3 protein: CASSLAVLGGLDYEQYF. The CDR3, as DNA: TGTGCCAGCAGCTTGGCCGTACTGGGCGGGCTCGATTACGAGCAGTACTTC.